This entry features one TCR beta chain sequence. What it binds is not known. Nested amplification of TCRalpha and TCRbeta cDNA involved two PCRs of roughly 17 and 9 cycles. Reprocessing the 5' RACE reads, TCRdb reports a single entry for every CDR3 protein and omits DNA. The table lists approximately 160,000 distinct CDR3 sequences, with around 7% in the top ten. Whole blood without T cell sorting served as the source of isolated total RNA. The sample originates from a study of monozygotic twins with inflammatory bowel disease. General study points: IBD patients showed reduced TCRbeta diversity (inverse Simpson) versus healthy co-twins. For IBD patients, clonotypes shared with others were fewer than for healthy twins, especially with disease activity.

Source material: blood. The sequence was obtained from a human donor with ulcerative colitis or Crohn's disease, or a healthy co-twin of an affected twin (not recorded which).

The CDR3 region is CAGTRETGELFF. The rearrangement links TRBV30 to TRBJ2-2. Germline assignment: CDR1 GTSNPN and CDR2 SVGIG (reference sequence). This CDR3 spans 12 amino acids.